Presented here are 31 T cell receptor beta chains from one specimen sequenced in a study of OX40 agonist ivuxolimab in advanced cancers. The method was immunoSEQ multiplex PCR; TCRdb's version includes in-frame clones alone and lacks a portion of them. The sample carries about 5,700 clones, 85% to 90% recorded once. The specimen comprised CD4+ or CD8+ T cells sorted from blood, sampled in a trial of the OX40 agonist ivuxolimab. The receptor set was obtained from an adult with an advanced solid tumor such as melanoma, head and neck, liver or kidney cancer.

This chain joins TRBV7-2 and TRBJ2-5; D gene uncertain. The CDR3 runs 13 residues. Trimming took off 6 bases at V and 5 bases at J, with 13 bases between the two ends. CDR1 and CDR2 (germline): SGHTA, FQGNSA. CDR3 residues: CASRPFGRETQYF. In nucleotides, the CDR3 is TGTGCCAGCAGACCATTCGGGCGTGAGACCCAGTACTTC.

The V and J genes are TRBV7-9 and TRBJ2-7; D tentatively fits TRBD1 or TRBD2 (5 bases each). The V end lost 4 bases, the J end lost 3 bases, and 13 bases lay between the germline ends. Germline CDR1 is SEHNR and CDR2 is FQNEAQ (reference sequence). This CDR3 spans 14 amino acids. The CDR3 region is CASSSSGADYEQYF. The CDR3 coding sequence is TGTGCCAGCAGCTCCTCCGGGGCCGACTACGAGCAGTACTTC.

V usage is TRBV9 and J usage is TRBJ2-7; tentative D call: TRBD2 (6 bases). V was clipped by 0 bases and J by 2 bases, with 15 bases between them. Germline CDR1 reads SGDLS; CDR2 reads YYNGEE. CDR3 size: 16 residues. The CDR3 DNA sequence: TGTGCCAGCAGCGTAGACGGTCTAGCGCTAACCTACGAGCAGTACTTC. This translates into CASSVDGLALTYEQYF. Filled out from reference TRBV9 and TRBJ2-7, the complete variable domain reads DSGVTQTPKHLITATGQRVTLRCSPRSGDLSVYWYQQSLDQGLQFLIQYYNGEERAKGNILERFSAQQFPDLHSELNLSSLELGDSALYFCASSVDGLALTYEQYFGPGTRLTVT.

This clone was recorded a few times. V usage is TRBV2 and J usage is TRBJ2-1; TRBD1 might be the D (5 bases). The CDR3 runs 13 residues. Deletions cut 8 bases from V and 5 bases from J, with 13 bases between. CDR1 and CDR2 (germline): SNHLY, FYNNEI. The CDR3 DNA follows: TGTGCCAGCGTGGTGCAGGGCAACAATGAGCAGTTCTTC. Its protein is CASVVQGNNEQFF.

This clone has only one observation. V gene TRBV28 combines with J gene TRBJ1-1; 9 bases are a match to TRBD1. The germline CDR1 and CDR2 sequences are MDHEN and SYDVKM. Trimming at V came to 5 bases and at J to 5 bases, leaving 9 bases not matched to a gene. The CDR3 extends over 15 amino acids. CDR3: CASSLYRGQITEAFF. The CDR3 DNA is TGTGCCAGCAGTCTCTACAGGGGGCAAATTACTGAAGCTTTCTTT.

The chain recombines TRBV5-1 with TRBJ2-2; no clear D gene. Germline V gene data show CDR1 as SGHRS and CDR2 as YFSETQ. Between the trimmed V and J ends, which lost 0 bases and 5 bases, there was a span of 8 bases. CDR3 length equals 14 residues. In DNA form, the CDR3 reads TGCGCCAGCAGCTTGGTAAGGGCTACCGGGGAGCTGTTTTTT. This codes for CASSLVRATGELFF.

The chain is built from TRBV27 and TRBJ2-1; 8 bases agree with TRBD2. This CDR3 region has 16 residues. Per germline, CDR1 MNHEY and CDR2 SMNVEV (reference sequence). J lost 6 bases, V lost 2 bases, and 9 bases had no gene match. The CDR3 DNA is TGTGCCAGCAGTTTAAGTCGGGAGGGCCGGGGCAATGAGCAGTTCTTC. It specifies CASSLSREGRGNEQFF.

CDR3 residues: CASSLEHENTEAFF. The CDR3 nucleotides read TGTGCCAGCAGCTTGGAACATGAAAACACTGAAGCTTTCTTT. The chain joins TRBV5-6 to TRBJ1-1; D call uncertain. The CDR3 runs to 14 residues. Trimming stripped 0 bases from V and 2 bases from J, with 8 bases between. Germline loops: CDR1 SGHDT, CDR2 YYEEEE. Full variable domain (outside the CDR3, taken from reference TRBV5-6 and TRBJ1-1): DAGVTQSPTHLIKTRGQQVTLRCSPKSGHDTVSWYQQALGQGPQFIFQYYEEEERQRGNFPDRFSGHQFPNYSSELNVNALLLGDSALYLCASSLEHENTEAFFGQGTRLTVV.

The chain links TRBV21-1 to TRBJ1-3; the D call TRBD1 from the table was never checked on the DNA. TRBV21-1 is an annotated pseudogene. The CDR3 runs 14 residues. CDR3 in DNA: TGTGCCAGCAGCACCAGGGACTCTGGAAACACCATATATTTT. Translated, it gives CASSTRDSGNTIYF.

This chain's CDR3 is CASRGQGGAKPNYGYTF. The CDR3 nucleotides read TGTGCCAGCAGGGGACAGGGAGGCGCAAAGCCTAACTATGGCTACACCTTC. This chain links TRBV2 with TRBJ1-2; 9 bases match TRBD1. There are 17 residues in the CDR3. The ends lost 6 bases at V and 0 bases at J; junction bases unmatched: 11. The V gene's germline CDR1 is SNHLY and CDR2 FYNNEI.

The chain links TRBV7-9 to TRBJ2-7; TRBD2 might be the D (6 bases). V shed 4 bases and J shed 5 bases, with 21 bases lying between them. CDR3 length: 16 residues. Germline V CDR1 and CDR2: SEHNR, FQNEAQ (reference sequence). This CDR3 is CASSSFGAGSGNEQYF. CDR3 sequence (DNA): TGTGCCAGCAGCTCATTTGGGGCGGGGAGTGGCAACGAGCAGTACTTC.

The CDR3 sequence is CASSSVSYEQYF. CDR3 DNA sequence: TGTGCCAGCAGCTCCGTCAGTTACGAGCAGTACTTC. V and J are TRBV11-2 and TRBJ2-7; D unresolved. The germline gives CDR1 SGHAT, CDR2 FQNNGV. The ends were cut back, 4 bases at V and 4 bases at J, with 8 bases in the middle. The CDR3 loop spans 12 amino acids.

This clone came up a few times. The chain is built from TRBV28 and TRBJ1-2; no firm D call. V was shortened by 5 bases and J by 1 base, with 14 bases between the two germline ends. CDR1 MDHEN and CDR2 SYDVKM come from the germline V gene. The CDR3 runs to 15 residues. The CDR3 protein is CASSPLARLNYGYTF. CDR3 in DNA: TGTGCCAGCAGTCCACTCGCGCGGCTTAACTATGGCTACACCTTC.

The chain links TRBV5-4 to TRBJ2-7; perhaps TRBD2 as D (6 bases). The CDR3 is 14 amino acids. The germline V and J ends were trimmed by 3 bases and 6 bases, with 16 bases remaining between them. From germline, CDR1 is SGHNT and CDR2 YYREEE (reference sequence). The CDR3 DNA sequence: TGTGCCAGCAGCTCTGAGCCGTTGGGGGGCGAGCAGTACTTC. Protein sequence: CASSSEPLGGEQYF.

This chain uses TRBV11-2 with TRBJ2-7, with unresolved D. The V gene lost 1 base and the J gene lost 0 bases, with 16 bases spanning the gap. Germline-derived CDR1 and CDR2 are SGHAT and FQNNGV. This CDR3 has 17 amino acids. CDR3 region: CASSLGPEPPISYEQYF. Here the CDR3 DNA reads TGTGCCAGCAGCTTAGGACCTGAGCCGCCTATCTCCTACGAGCAGTACTTC.

This clone was counted only a few times. The chain joins TRBV5-8 to TRBJ2-3, with 7 bases that match TRBD2. V lost 3 bases and J lost 2; bases outside the gene matches: 9. Germline lookup yields CDR1 SGHTS and CDR2 YDEGEE. The CDR3 sequence is 16 residues long. CDR3 DNA sequence: TGTGCCAGCAGCTACACTGAGCGGGACTCCACAGATACGCAGTATTTT. Translating gives CASSYTERDSTDTQYF.

This rearrangement joins TRBV5-4 to TRBJ2-1; D unresolved. V lost 4 bases to trimming and J lost 8 bases, with 7 bases between them. This CDR3 has 11 residues. The germline V gene encodes CDR1 SGHNT and CDR2 YYREEE (reference sequence). DNA for the CDR3: TGTGCCAGCAGCCTCTCCGATGAGCAGTTCTTC. It specifies CASSLSDEQFF.

The chain uses TRBV10-1 and TRBJ2-1; maybe TRBD1 (6 bases). CDR1 WNHNN and CDR2 SYGVQD come from the germline V gene (reference sequence). With 3 bases removed from V and 0 bases from J, the gap between germline ends came to 9 bases. The CDR3 consists of 15 residues. DNA for the CDR3: TGCGCCAGCAGTGAAATAGGGGGCTCCTACAATGAGCAGTTCTTC. It yields the protein CASSEIGGSYNEQFF.

This sequence joins TRBV27 and TRBJ1-2, with 10 bases matching TRBD1. The germline V gene encodes CDR1 MNHEY and CDR2 SMNVEV (reference sequence). The trim removed 4 bases at V and 2 bases at J, leaving 1 base unmatched. The CDR3 contains 14 residues. The CDR3 sequence: CASSWTGGNYGYTF. For the CDR3, the DNA is TGTGCCAGCAGTTGGACAGGGGGGAACTATGGCTACACCTTC.

This chain links TRBV10-1 with TRBJ1-1; 7 bases agree with TRBD1. The V gene end was trimmed by 2 bases and the J gene end by 0 bases; junction bases not matched to a gene: 0. The CDR3 is 14 amino acids. Germline assignment: CDR1 WNHNN and CDR2 SYGVQD (reference sequence). The CDR3 DNA sequence: TGCGCCAGCAGTGAGCAGGGGGTGAACACTGAAGCTTTCTTT. This encodes CASSEQGVNTEAFF.

This chain joins TRBV5-1 and TRBJ2-3, with TRBD2 matching over 7 bases. The CDR3 is 16 residues long. Germline CDR1 reads SGHRS; CDR2 reads YFSETQ. The V gene end was trimmed by 6 bases and the J gene end by 5 bases; junction bases not matched to a gene: 15. For the CDR3, the DNA is TGCGCCAGCACCCGGGTTGCCGCTAGCGGCGGAGATACGCAGTATTTT. Amino acids: CASTRVAASGGDTQYF. Together with reference TRBV5-1 and TRBJ2-3, the CDR3 gives the full variable domain: KAGVTQTPRYLIKTRGQQVTLSCSPISGHRSVSWYQQTPGQGLQFLFEYFSETQRNKGNFPGRFSGRQFSNSRSEMNVSTLELGDSALYLCASTRVAASGGDTQYFGPGTRLTVL.

This chain uses TRBV2 with TRBJ1-1; no firm D call. Trimming removed 7 bases at V and 5 bases at J, with 17 bases between. The CDR3 spans 14 residues. Germline V lookup: CDR1 SNHLY, CDR2 FYNNEI. Here the CDR3 reads CASTQSPMWTEAFF. CDR3 DNA sequence: TGTGCCAGCACCCAAAGCCCAATGTGGACTGAAGCTTTCTTT. The whole variable domain, remainder taken from reference TRBV2 and TRBJ1-1, is EPEVTQTPSHQVTQMGQEVILRCVPISNHLYFYWYRQILGQKVEFLVSFYNNEISEKSEIFDDQFSVERPDGSNFTLKIRSTKLEDSAMYFCASTQSPMWTEAFFGQGTRLTVV.

This chain joins TRBV6-1 and TRBJ2-7, with D possibly TRBD2 on 6 matching bases. Germline CDR1 is MNHNS and CDR2 is SASEGT. There are 13 residues in the CDR3. Trimming pared 8 bases from V and 3 bases from J, leaving 14 bases between. The CDR3 DNA sequence: TGTGCCAGCGGTGTTAGCGGAGACTACGAGCAGTACTTC. Its translation is CASGVSGDYEQYF.

This clone was seen once. This chain joins TRBV6-4 and TRBJ2-3; 15 nucleotides line up with TRBD2. Germline V CDR1 and CDR2: MRHNA, SNTAGT. Trimming at V came to 3 bases and at J to 5 bases, leaving 0 bases not matched to a gene. The CDR3 is 15 residues long. The DNA of the CDR3 is TGTGCCAGCAGTGAGGGACTAGCGGGAGGAGATACGCAGTATTTT. This encodes CASSEGLAGGDTQYF.

V and J are TRBV5-1 and TRBJ1-1, with a weak D call TRBD1 (6 bases). V gave up 0 bases and J gave up 3 bases, with 9 bases separating them. This CDR3 is built from 14 residues. Germline CDR1 SGHRS, CDR2 YFSETQ. The CDR3 sequence is CASSLEGGYTEAFF. CDR3 bases: TGCGCCAGCAGCTTGGAGGGGGGATACACTGAAGCTTTCTTT.

The chain is built from TRBV5-6 and TRBJ1-1; no clear D gene. The length of the CDR3 is 15 residues. Germline CDR1 SGHDT, CDR2 YYEEEE. Trimming removed 3 bases at V and 2 bases at J, with 14 bases between. The CDR3: CASSWELGSNTEAFF. The CDR3, as DNA: TGTGCCAGCAGCTGGGAACTGGGCAGCAACACTGAAGCTTTCTTT.

As to this clone: This may arise from a read error, as a much more abundant clone is one base away. The chain uses TRBV2 and TRBJ2-2, with a possible D match to TRBD1 (6 bases). V lost 8 bases and J lost 0, with 19 bases in between. CDR3 size: 17 residues. Germline V CDR1 and CDR2: SNHLY, FYNNEI. CDR3 nucleotide sequence: TGTGCCAGCGGTACCCCCAGAAGGACAGCGAACACCGGGGAGCTGTTTTTT. As protein: CASGTPRRTANTGELFF.

This rearrangement joins TRBV13 to TRBJ2-7; 14 bases map to TRBD2. The CDR3 has 14 residues. CDR1 is PRHDT and CDR2 is FYEKMQ in the germline V gene (reference sequence). J lost 5 bases, V lost 5 bases, and 2 bases had no gene match. The CDR3, as DNA: TGTGCCAGCAGCCCGGGACTAGCGGGAGACGAGCAGTACTTC. Amino acid sequence: CASSPGLAGDEQYF.

The J gene is TRBJ2-7, the V gene TRBV7-3; D may be TRBD2 (6 bases). V shed 4 bases and J shed 3 bases, with 13 bases lying between them. The CDR3 is 14 residues long. CDR1 SGHTA and CDR2 FQGTGA come from the germline V gene. This chain's CDR3 is CASSYSGGDYEQYF. DNA for the CDR3: TGTGCCAGCAGCTATAGCGGTGGGGACTACGAGCAGTACTTC.

The V call is TRBV18, the J call TRBJ2-7; 12 bases agree with TRBD2. CDR3 length: 14 residues. The J segment lost 3 bases and the V segment lost 3 bases, leaving 0 bases of the junction unmatched. The germline CDR1 and CDR2 sequences are KGHSH and LQKENI. The CDR3 DNA sequence: TGTGCCAGCTCACCGGGACTAGCGGGCTACGAGCAGTACTTC. Translation gives CASSPGLAGYEQYF.

The chain links TRBV5-5 to TRBJ2-1; tentative D call: TRBD2 (6 bases). The CDR3 is 13 residues long. The germline V gene encodes CDR1 SGHKS and CDR2 YYEKEE (reference sequence). Trimming pared 3 bases from V and 5 bases from J, leaving 9 bases between. CDR3 coding DNA: TGTGCCAGCAGCTCCGGCGGGAACAATGAGCAGTTCTTC. It is translated as CASSSGGNNEQFF.